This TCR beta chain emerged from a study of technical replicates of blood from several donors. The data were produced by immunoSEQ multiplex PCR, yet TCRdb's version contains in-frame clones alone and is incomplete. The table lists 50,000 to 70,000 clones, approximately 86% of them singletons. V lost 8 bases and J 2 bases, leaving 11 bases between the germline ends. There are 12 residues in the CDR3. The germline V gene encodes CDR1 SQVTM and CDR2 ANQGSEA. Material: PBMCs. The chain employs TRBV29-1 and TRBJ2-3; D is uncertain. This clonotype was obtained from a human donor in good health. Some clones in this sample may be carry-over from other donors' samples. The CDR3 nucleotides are TGCAGCCCAATGACTGACACAGATACGCAGTATTTT. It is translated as CSPMTDTDTQYF.